Following are 19 T cell receptor beta chains from one sample sequenced in a study of cytomegalovirus exposure and HLA in healthy donors. The method was immunoSEQ multiplex PCR; TCRdb's version includes in-frame clones alone and lacks a portion of them. This sample has some 130,000 clones; less than 90% occur once, and the top ten carry 2.5% to 3.5%. The specimen was PBMCs. Every receptor here comes from a man aged 18 to 35 in good health and CMV-seronegative.

The V and J genes are TRBV27 and TRBJ2-1; the match to TRBD2 covers 14 bases. The CDR3 totals 17 residues. CDR1 is MNHEY and CDR2 is SMNVEV in the germline V gene (reference sequence). V was pared by 5 bases and J by 10 bases, with 13 bases of the junction left unmatched. The CDR3 is CASSPGTSGGLRQEQFF. The DNA for the CDR3 is TGTGCCAGCAGTCCTGGGACTAGCGGGGGCCTTAGGCAAGAGCAGTTCTTC.

The chain couples TRBV6-1 to TRBJ2-3; D gene ambiguous. Germline V gives CDR1 MNHNS, CDR2 SASEGT. Trimming cost V 3 bases and J 1 base, with 8 bases left between them. This CDR3 has 14 amino acids. The CDR3 is CASSEAAGTDTQYF. The CDR3 nucleotides read TGTGCCAGCAGTGAGGCCGCCGGCACAGATACGCAGTATTTT.

The rearrangement joins TRBV5-1 to TRBJ2-5; possibly TRBD1 for D (5 bases). Germline values: CDR1 SGHRS, CDR2 YFSETQ. This CDR3 spans 12 amino acids. The V gene lost 7 bases and the J gene lost 4 bases, with 11 bases spanning the gap. CDR3 loop: CASQGRAETQYF. DNA for the CDR3: TGCGCCAGCCAGGGCAGGGCAGAGACCCAGTACTTC.

The chain joins TRBV28 to TRBJ1-1; perhaps TRBD1 as D (5 bases). The V gene lost 5 bases and the J gene lost 6 bases, with 22 bases spanning the gap. The CDR3 contains 16 residues. CDR1 is MDHEN, CDR2 SYDVKM, per germline. CDR3 DNA: TGTGCCAGCAGTCCCCGGGGGAGTCCACCGGGGGCTGAAGCTTTCTTT. Translated: CASSPRGSPPGAEAFF.

This sequence joins TRBV11-1 and TRBJ1-6; no definite D call. Germline assignment: CDR1 SGHAT and CDR2 FQDESV (reference sequence). The V gene lost 5 bases and the J gene lost 0 bases, with 11 bases spanning the gap. The CDR3 length is 16 residues. The CDR3 region has the DNA TGTGCCAGCAGCCGCCAGGTGGGCTCCTATAATTCACCCCTCCACTTT. Translation: CASSRQVGSYNSPLHF.

The chain combines TRBV11-2 with TRBJ2-7; D perhaps matches TRBD2 (6 bases). CDR1 is SGHAT, CDR2 FQNNGV, per germline. The CDR3 is made up of 15 amino acids. V gave up 5 bases and J gave up 6 bases, with 20 bases separating them. CDR3 region: CASSRRLEAGLEQYF. CDR3 sequence (DNA): TGTGCCAGCAGCCGTAGACTAGAGGCGGGGCTCGAGCAGTACTTC.

The gene calls are TRBV5-1 and TRBJ1-2; D might be TRBD1 (6 bases). Trimming stripped 0 bases from V and 4 bases from J, with 13 bases between. The CDR3 spans 15 residues. Germline CDR1 and CDR2: SGHRS and YFSETQ. As DNA, the CDR3 is TGCGCCAGCAGCTTGGGAGGCAGGGGCGCCTATGGCTACACCTTC. Translated, it gives CASSLGGRGAYGYTF.

This chain links TRBV28 with TRBJ2-2, with 7 positions matching TRBD1. The CDR3 totals 16 residues. Germline CDR1 and CDR2: MDHEN and SYDVKM. The V and J ends lost 5 bases and 0 bases, in that order; junction bases with no gene match: 6. This CDR3 is CASSDVGTANTGELFF. The CDR3 bases are TGTGCCAGCAGTGATGTCGGGACAGCGAACACCGGGGAGCTGTTTTTT.

The V gene is TRBV15, the J gene TRBJ1-5; D is unclear. The CDR3 loop spans 15 amino acids. Germline CDR1 reads LNHNV; CDR2 reads YYDKDF (reference sequence). Trimming took off 0 bases at V and 6 bases at J, with 12 bases between the two ends. This CDR3 is CATSRDLGLIQPQHF. CDR3 sequence (DNA): TGTGCCACCAGCAGAGATCTCGGTTTAATTCAGCCCCAGCATTTT.

The rearrangement links TRBV9 to TRBJ1-2; a weak D match, TRBD1 (6 bases). There are 14 residues in the CDR3. The germline V gene has CDR1 SGDLS and CDR2 YYNGEE. V was cut by 0 bases and J by 7 bases, with 13 bases left in between. The CDR3 here is CASSVAGTTLGYTF. In nucleotides, the CDR3 is TGTGCCAGCAGCGTAGCCGGGACAACCCTTGGCTACACCTTC.

The V and J genes are TRBV5-1 and TRBJ2-7; no reliable D call. The germline CDR1 and CDR2 sequences are SGHRS and YFSETQ. The CDR3 is 14 amino acids. The V and J ends lost 0 bases and 6 bases respectively, with 13 bases between them. This CDR3 is CASSLASGLGEQYF. The CDR3, as DNA: TGCGCCAGCAGCTTGGCCTCAGGTTTAGGCGAGCAGTACTTC.

This clone appeared a single time. The genes are TRBV2 and TRBJ1-5; 8 bases fit TRBD1. In germline, CDR1 is SNHLY, CDR2 FYNNEI. The CDR3 is 13 residues long. J gave up 1 base and V 11 bases, and 4 bases lay outside the gene matches. The CDR3 sequence: CAVQGASNQPQHF. CDR3 nucleotides: TGTGCCGTGCAGGGGGCGAGCAATCAGCCCCAGCATTTT. Complete variable domain (other parts from reference TRBV2 and TRBJ1-5): EPEVTQTPSHQVTQMGQEVILRCVPISNHLYFYWYRQILGQKVEFLVSFYNNEISEKSEIFDDQFSVERPDGSNFTLKIRSTKLEDSAMYFCAVQGASNQPQHFGDGTRLSIL.

The V gene is TRBV25-1, the J gene TRBJ1-2, with D perhaps matching TRBD1 (5 bases). Trimming shortened V by 2 bases and J by 4 bases, and 11 bases separated the two germline ends. The CDR3 sequence is 14 residues long. Germline V lookup: CDR1 MGHDK, CDR2 SYGVNS. The CDR3 DNA is TGTGCCAGCAGTGAAGGGGGGAGTTCCTATGGCTACACCTTC. Its translation is CASSEGGSSYGYTF.

The chain uses TRBV7-9 and TRBJ1-4; 9 bases fit TRBD1. The V gene end was trimmed by 1 base and the J gene end by 8 bases; junction bases not matched to a gene: 11. The germline V gene encodes CDR1 SEHNR and CDR2 FQNEAQ (reference sequence). The CDR3 length is 17 residues. The CDR3 nucleotides are TGTGCCAGCAGCTTAGGTCCCGGGACAGGGTTAGGAGAAAAACTGTTTTTT. Its protein is CASSLGPGTGLGEKLFF.

This chain connects TRBV28 to TRBJ2-1; TRBD1 agrees at 8 bases. The CDR3 is 17 amino acids. Germline lookup yields CDR1 MDHEN and CDR2 SYDVKM. V gave up 6 bases and J gave up 0 bases; unmatched junction bases: 10. Written as DNA, the CDR3 is TGTGCCAGCAGCCCTCGGACAGGGTTTATCTCCTACAATGAGCAGTTCTTC. This encodes CASSPRTGFISYNEQFF.

V and J are TRBV28 and TRBJ1-5; 8 positions agree with TRBD1. The germline gives CDR1 MDHEN, CDR2 SYDVKM. The length of the CDR3 is 15 residues. Trimming took 5 bases from V and 3 from J; bases not matched to a gene: 6. The chain's CDR3 is CASSTSGGLNQPQHF. The CDR3 DNA follows: TGTGCCAGCAGTACTTCAGGGGGCCTCAATCAGCCCCAGCATTTT.

Worth noting for this clone: Other DNA sequences in the sample encode the same CDR3. The genes are TRBV5-1 and TRBJ2-7, with D possibly being TRBD2 (6 bases). The V end lost 2 bases, the J end lost 0 bases, and 6 bases lay between the germline ends. Germline V gene data show CDR1 as SGHRS and CDR2 as YFSETQ. This CDR3 comprises 13 residues. The DNA of the CDR3 is TGCGCCAGCAGCTTCGGGAGCTCCTACGAGCAGTACTTC. Protein: CASSFGSSYEQYF.

This chain links TRBV7-8 with TRBJ2-3; 8 nucleotides line up with TRBD2. In germline, CDR1 is SGHVS, CDR2 FQNEAQ. V gave up 5 bases and J gave up 1 base; unmatched junction bases: 5. The CDR3 extends over 15 amino acids. The CDR3 loop reads CASSDRGGRTDTQYF. The CDR3, as DNA: TGTGCCAGCAGCGACCGGGGGGGGCGCACAGATACGCAGTATTTT.

The J gene is TRBJ1-1, the V gene TRBV6-5, with D tentatively TRBD1 (5 bases). Trimming took 0 bases from V and 1 from J, leaving 9 bases between them. CDR1 and CDR2 (germline): MNHEY, SVGAGI. This CDR3 is 15 amino acids long. The CDR3 loop reads CASSYSGHPNTEAFF. The CDR3 nucleotides read TGTGCCAGCAGTTACTCGGGGCATCCGAACACTGAAGCTTTCTTT.